This T cell receptor beta chain stems from a study of T cells in Graves' hyperthyroidism and ophthalmopathy. Patients were excluded for uncontrolled infection, other autoimmune disease, pregnancy or lactation. For the diagnoses, clinical symptoms, serum thyroxine and TRAb, thyroid ultrasound and orbital computed tomography were used. RNA transcripts were the template for amplifying TCR beta CDR3 regions. RT-PCR in the first round (using the HTBI primer set) targeted the TCR CDR3. MiXCR was run by TCRdb on the multiplex PCR reads, yielding one entry per CDR3 protein. The sample consists of hundreds of thousands of distinct CDR3 sequences, approximately 14% of them appearing once. Study-wide results and caveats: Most thyroid-expanded clonotypes above 0.001 were also found in blood. Patients with ophthalmopathy were separated from those with stable hyperthyroidism by a 13 V-J model.

As concerns this clonotype: The antigen is undetermined.

This CDR3 is built from 16 residues. Trimming removed 3 bases from V and 0 bases from J; junction bases left unmatched: 3. The germline V gene encodes CDR1 MDHEN and CDR2 SYDVKM. V usage is TRBV28 and J usage is TRBJ1-5, with TRBD1 matching 9 bases. The sample consisted of blood. This sequence originates from a woman aged 18 to 35 with Graves' hyperthyroidism. The CDR3 DNA sequence: TGTGCCAGCAGTTTTGGGACAGGGATTAGCAATCAGCCCCAGCATTTT. It yields the protein CASSFGTGISNQPQHF.